The sequence of this TCR beta chain was determined in a study of blood T cell repertoires in COVID-19. Study context: In each case, the material was cDNA or gDNA derived from T cells, B-cell-depleted T cells, or PBMCs.

The trim removed 5 bases at V and 0 bases at J, leaving 7 bases unmatched. This CDR3 has 16 amino acids. Germline CDR1 reads LNHDA; CDR2 reads SQIVND (reference sequence). Using immunoSEQ multiplex PCR, the repertoire was profiled, and TCRdb retains in-frame clones only, with some absent. The sample records approximately 210,000 clones, 81% being singletons. The chain links TRBV19 to TRBJ1-3; 7 nucleotides align to TRBD1. Material for sequencing was PBMCs or T cells enriched from blood (not recorded which). The receptor's source is a woman between 50 and 59 years old with acute COVID-19. The CDR3 bases are TGTGCCAGTAGTCCCACAGGGGAAGTCTCTGGAAACACCATATATTTT. This translates into CASSPTGEVSGNTIYF.